This T cell receptor (beta chain) was sequenced during a study of early T cells in non-severe SARS-CoV-2 infection. Study-wide context: Sequencing of unsorted whole blood was done on bulk RNA, leaving chains unpaired.

Molecules of cDNA were individually given unique molecular identifiers that were attached to them. TCRdb used MiXCR to reprocess the 5' RACE reads, holding one entry per CDR3 protein. The data hold 80,000 to 95,000 distinct CDR3 sequences, with about 15% observed a single time. The V and J ends lost 5 bases and 0 bases respectively, with 15 bases between them. The CDR3 has 16 residues. Input material: whole blood. This TCR was recovered from an adult who was a healthcare worker with PCR-confirmed SARS-CoV-2 infection or an uninfected control (not recorded which). The chain recombines TRBV12-3 or TRBV12-4 with TRBJ2-3, with D unclear. CDR3 nucleotide sequence: TGTGCCAGCAGTAACCCACGGAGTGGAAGCACAGATACGCAGTATTTT. Amino acids: CASSNPRSGSTDTQYF.